Presented here are 9 T cell receptor beta chains from one specimen sequenced in a study of T cells in Graves' hyperthyroidism and ophthalmopathy. TCR beta CDR3 regions were amplified from RNA transcripts. Primed by the HTBI set, a first-round RT-PCR was run on the TCR CDR3. MiXCR, applied by TCRdb to the multiplex PCR reads, yields one record per CDR3 protein. The table includes approximately 500,000 distinct CDR3 sequences, more than 45% detected once. Sample: peripheral blood or thyroid tissue (not recorded which). These receptors came from a woman aged 18-35 years with Graves' hyperthyroidism.

V and J are TRBV7-9 and TRBJ2-4; 7 nucleotides agree with TRBD1. Germline V lookup: CDR1 SEHNR, CDR2 FQNEAQ (reference sequence). The CDR3 is 12 residues long. With V trimmed by 6 bases and J by 8 bases, 4 bases remained unmatched. As DNA, the CDR3 is TGTGCCAGCAGTTCGGACAGGTACATTCAGTACTTC. Translation gives CASSSDRYIQYF.

The gene calls are TRBV29-1 and TRBJ1-2; D is unclear. The V and J ends lost 7 bases and 4 bases respectively, with 13 bases between them. The germline V gene has CDR1 SQVTM and CDR2 ANQGSEA. This CDR3 spans 12 amino acids. This CDR3 reads CSAAGNSYGYTF. The CDR3 coding sequence is TGCAGCGCCGCCGGGAACAGCTATGGCTACACCTTC.

This clonotype was counted only a few times. The chain employs TRBV27 and TRBJ2-6, with 8 bases that match TRBD1. Germline CDR1 and CDR2: MNHEY and SMNVEV (reference sequence). The CDR3 covers 16 residues. The J segment lost 0 bases and the V segment lost 7 bases, leaving 5 bases of the junction unmatched. The CDR3 sequence: CASKTGGLSGANVLTF. Written as DNA, the CDR3 is TGTGCCAGCAAAACAGGGGGGCTCTCTGGGGCCAACGTCCTGACTTTC.

This clonotype was counted between two and nine times. This sequence joins TRBV4-1 and TRBJ1-6, with TRBD1 matching over 7 bases. From germline, CDR1 is MGHRA and CDR2 YSYEKL. Trimming took 4 bases from V and 7 from J; bases not matched to a gene: 7. The CDR3 loop spans 15 amino acids. The CDR3 protein is CASSLRQGINSPLHF. CDR3 in DNA: TGCGCCAGCAGCCTCCGACAGGGAATCAATTCACCCCTCCACTTT.

A few counts support this clonotype. The chain carries TRBV25-1 and TRBJ2-3, with 10 bases fitting TRBD1. Germline V CDR1 and CDR2: MGHDK, SYGVNS. V shed 7 bases and J 1 base; nucleotides not matched to a gene: 5. The CDR3 is 15 residues long. The CDR3 sequence: CASNPGTGGTDTQYF. In nucleotides, the CDR3 is TGTGCCAGCAACCCCGGGACAGGGGGCACAGATACGCAGTATTTT.

At least ten counts were recorded for this clonotype. The chain employs TRBV12-5 and TRBJ2-6; no firm D call. V lost 3 bases, J lost 0 bases, and 6 bases lay in between. This CDR3 region has 15 residues. Germline CDR1 and CDR2: LGHNT and FRNRAP. CDR3 nucleotides: TGTGCTAGTGGTTTTTCGGGCTCTGGGGCCAACGTCCTGACTTTC. Translation: CASGFSGSGANVLTF.

V usage is TRBV20-1 and J usage is TRBJ2-5; TRBD2 agrees at 12 bases. CDR1 DFQATT and CDR2 SNEGSKA come from the germline V gene (reference sequence). The CDR3 covers 16 residues. With V trimmed by 3 bases and J by 4 bases, 9 bases remained unmatched. CDR3 sequence (DNA): TGCAGTGCTAGTCGAGCTAGCGGGAGGGCAGGAGAGACCCAGTACTTC. This sequence encodes CSASRASGRAGETQYF.

In this sample, this clonotype turned up many times. The chain recombines TRBV2 with TRBJ2-2, with 9 bases matching TRBD1. V dropped 7 bases and J dropped 6; count of bases not matched to a gene: 9. The CDR3 runs 15 residues. CDR1 and CDR2 from the germline V gene are SNHLY and FYNNEI. The CDR3: CASKELDRGSGELFF. CDR3 DNA: TGTGCCAGCAAGGAATTGGACAGGGGATCCGGGGAGCTGTTTTTT.

This clonotype was recorded many times. The V and J genes are TRBV3-1 and TRBJ1-1, with D uncertain. V was trimmed by 6 bases and J by 6 bases, leaving 17 bases between them. The CDR3 length is 14 residues. Germline V CDR1 and CDR2: LGHDT, YNNKEL (reference sequence). Here the CDR3 DNA reads TGTGCCAGCAGATCCATAGGTGCAGGATCTGAAGCTTTCTTT. Translation: CASRSIGAGSEAFF.